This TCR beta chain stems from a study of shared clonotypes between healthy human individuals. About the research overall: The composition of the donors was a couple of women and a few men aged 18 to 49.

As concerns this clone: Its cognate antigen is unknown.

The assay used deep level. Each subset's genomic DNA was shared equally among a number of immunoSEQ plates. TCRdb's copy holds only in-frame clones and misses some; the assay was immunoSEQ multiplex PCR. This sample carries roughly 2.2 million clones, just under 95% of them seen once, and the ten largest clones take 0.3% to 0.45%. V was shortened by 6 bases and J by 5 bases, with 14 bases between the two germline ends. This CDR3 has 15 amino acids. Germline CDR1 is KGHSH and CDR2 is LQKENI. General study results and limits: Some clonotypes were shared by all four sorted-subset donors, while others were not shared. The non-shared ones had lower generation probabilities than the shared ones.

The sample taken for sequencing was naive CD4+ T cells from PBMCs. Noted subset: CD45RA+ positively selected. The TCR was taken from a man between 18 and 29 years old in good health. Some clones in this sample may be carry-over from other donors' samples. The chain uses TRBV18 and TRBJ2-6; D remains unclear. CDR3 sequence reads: CASSTGDVRANVLTF. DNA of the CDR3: TGTGCCAGCTCCACCGGTGATGTCAGGGCCAACGTCCTGACTTTC.